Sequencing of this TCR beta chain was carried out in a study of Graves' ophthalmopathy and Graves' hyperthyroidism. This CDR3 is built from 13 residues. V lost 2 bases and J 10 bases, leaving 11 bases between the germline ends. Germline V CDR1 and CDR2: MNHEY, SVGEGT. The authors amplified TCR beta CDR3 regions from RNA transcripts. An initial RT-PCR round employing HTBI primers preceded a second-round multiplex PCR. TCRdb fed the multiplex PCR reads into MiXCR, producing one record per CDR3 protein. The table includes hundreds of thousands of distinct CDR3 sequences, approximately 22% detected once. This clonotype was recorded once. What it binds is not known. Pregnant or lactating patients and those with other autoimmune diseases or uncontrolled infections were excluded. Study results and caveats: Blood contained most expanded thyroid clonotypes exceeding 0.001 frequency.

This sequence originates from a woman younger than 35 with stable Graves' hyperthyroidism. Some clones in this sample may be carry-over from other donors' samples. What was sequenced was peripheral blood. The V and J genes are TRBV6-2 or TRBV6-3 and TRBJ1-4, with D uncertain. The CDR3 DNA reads TGTGCCAGCAGTTACAGATCCAGTGGAAAACTGTTTTTT. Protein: CASSYRSSGKLFF.